This is a list of T cell receptor beta chains from one sample in a study of blood T cell repertoires in COVID-19. Generated by immunoSEQ multiplex PCR, the TCRdb table keeps only in-frame clones and is missing some. This repertoire shows fewer than 350,000 clones, approximately 87% found once; its top ten account for 10% to 15%. Sample: peripheral blood. The origin of the receptors is a woman aged 30 to 39 with COVID-19, enrolled during active disease. The CDR3 runs from the conserved cysteine through the conserved F or W. The order of the fields is V gene, D gene, clone size, J gene, CDR3 protein, CDR3 DNA. The D gene is left open where the match is weak. The size of a clone is reported for some rows only, either as once, few or many, or as a class for expanded clones.

TRBV5-4,-,-,TRBJ2-7,CASSFLYEQYF,TGTGCCAGCAGCTTCCTCTACGAGCAGTACTTC
TRBV6-6,-,-,TRBJ2-7,CASSLWTGKGDEQYF,TGTGCCAGCAGCTTATGGACTGGGAAGGGGGACGAGCAGTACTTC
TRBV7-2,TRBD2,-,TRBJ2-7,CASIDSGGAYEQYF,TGTGCCAGCATCGATAGCGGGGGGGCCTACGAGCAGTACTTC
TRBV28,TRBD2,once,TRBJ2-7,CASFSGLGGYEQYF,TGTGCCAGCTTTTCGGGACTAGGGGGCTACGAGCAGTACTTC
TRBV12-3/TRBV12-4,-,-,TRBJ1-5,CASRWTENQPQHF,TGTGCCAGCAGATGGACAGAAAATCAGCCCCAGCATTTT
TRBV12-3/TRBV12-4,-,-,TRBJ2-1,CASSSPGDNEQFF,TGTGCCAGCAGTTCCCCCGGGGACAATGAGCAGTTCTTC
TRBV2,-,-,TRBJ2-7,CASTPEVAGANEQYF,TGTGCCAGCACCCCCGAGGTGGCAGGGGCCAACGAGCAGTACTTC
TRBV2,TRBD2,-,TRBJ2-1,CASILGGGKNEQFF,TGTGCCAGCATCCTTGGCGGGGGGAAGAATGAGCAGTTCTTC
TRBV18,-,-,TRBJ2-6,CASSLDPSRSGANVLTF,TGTGCCAGCTCCCTGGACCCTAGCCGCTCTGGGGCCAACGTCCTGACTTTC
TRBV12-5,TRBD1,-,TRBJ2-3,CASGLVAPTGLLEDF,TGTGCTAGTGGTTTGGTCGCACCGACAGGGCTCCTCGAGGATTTT
TRBV27,-,-,TRBJ2-1,CASSFMRIPNEQFF,TGTGCCAGCAGTTTCATGCGGATCCCAAATGAGCAGTTCTTC
TRBV2,-,-,TRBJ1-6,CASSGASSYNSPLHF,TGTGCCAGCAGTGGGGCCAGCTCCTATAATTCACCCCTCCACTTT
TRBV5-1,-,-,TRBJ1-2,CASSPTTDPYYGYTF,TGCGCCAGCAGCCCCACCACAGACCCCTACTATGGCTACACCTTC
TRBV11-2,TRBD2,-,TRBJ2-3,CASSTEGLAGADTQYF,TGTGCCAGCAGCACCGAGGGCCTAGCGGGGGCAGATACGCAGTATTTT
TRBV5-8,-,-,TRBJ2-6,CASSAARSGANVLTF,TGTGCCAGCAGCGCTGCTAGGTCCGGGGCCAACGTCCTGACTTTC
TRBV5-1,TRBD1,-,TRBJ1-1,CASSFYRGDGTEAFF,TGCGCCAGCAGTTTTTACAGGGGGGACGGGACTGAAGCTTTCTTT
TRBV5-1,-,-,TRBJ1-2,CASSLGGREDGYTF,TGCGCCAGCAGCTTGGGAGGGAGAGAGGATGGCTACACCTTC
TRBV3-1/TRBV3-2,TRBD2,-,TRBJ2-5,CASSQRTSGETQYF,TGTGCCAGCAGCCAAAGGACTAGCGGAGAGACCCAGTACTTC
TRBV16,-,few,TRBJ1-1,CASSRDINTEAFF,TGTGCCAGCAGCCGGGACATCAACACTGAAGCTTTCTTT
TRBV29-1,-,-,TRBJ1-2,CSVRSYGYTF,TGCAGCGTGCGATCCTATGGCTACACCTTC
TRBV4-1,TRBD1,once,TRBJ1-5,CASSLEGTGGNQPQHF,TGCGCCAGCAGCCTAGAAGGGACAGGGGGAAATCAGCCCCAGCATTTT
TRBV27,-,-,TRBJ1-3,CASLERSGNTIYF,TGTGCCAGCCTGGAGCGCTCTGGAAACACCATATATTTT
TRBV11-2,TRBD2,-,TRBJ2-1,CASTTRAGRREQFF,TGTGCCAGCACCACGAGGGCCGGGAGGAGGGAGCAGTTCTTC
TRBV6-1,-,-,TRBJ2-7,CASSDPGGGWNEQYF,TGTGCCAGCAGTGACCCCGGCGGCGGTTGGAACGAGCAGTACTTC
TRBV10-2,TRBD1,-,TRBJ1-5,CASSLGQGARSNQPQHF,TGCGCCAGCAGTTTAGGGCAGGGGGCGAGAAGCAATCAGCCCCAGCATTTT
TRBV5-1,-,-,TRBJ1-1,CASSLGPGLTEAFF,TGCGCCAGCAGCTTGGGTCCAGGTTTAACTGAAGCTTTCTTT
TRBV5-1,TRBD2,-,TRBJ2-5,CASRGLAGPQETQYF,TGCGCCAGCAGAGGACTAGCGGGGCCACAAGAGACCCAGTACTTC
TRBV10-2,-,-,TRBJ2-7,CASSEGQIYEQYF,TGCGCCAGCAGTGAGGGACAGATCTACGAGCAGTACTTC